This T cell receptor beta chain was recorded in a study of blood T cell repertoires in COVID-19. Study overall: Acute and convalescent COVID-19 specimens originated in the United States, Italy and Spain. T cells, B-cell-depleted T cells, or PBMCs provided the cDNA or gDNA that served as material.

Per the authors' pipeline: Nucleated cell number was recorded as an estimate derived from reference gene primer amplification. Data came from immunoSEQ multiplex PCR; TCRdb stores just in-frame clones and leaves some out. That table gives V, J and clone size, and the DNA gave D and trimming. The data contain approximately 200,000 clones, 80% to 85% of them singletons. This CDR3 is built from 13 residues. The V end was cut by 7 bases, the J end by 6 bases, with 15 bases between. Ten or more counts support this clone. This rearrangement joins TRBV12-3 or TRBV12-4 to TRBJ1-1; the D gene is possibly TRBD1 (6 bases). Input material: peripheral blood. The receptor was derived from a woman aged 55 to 70 with acute or convalescent COVID-19. The CDR3 coding sequence is TGTGCCAGCACCAAAGGGGGGAGGGCTGAAGCTTTCTTT. Translated, it gives CASTKGGRAEAFF.